The clone carrying this T cell receptor (beta chain) appeared a few times. The antigen remains undetermined. Described treatment: oral pan-JAK inhibitor, 5-10 mg twice daily. The study team obtained lesional scalp punch biopsies and peripheral blood from alopecia areata patients. This CDR3 has 15 residues. The ends lost 8 bases at V and 5 bases at J; junction bases unmatched: 13. The germline V gene has CDR1 MNHEY and CDR2 SMNVEV (reference sequence). These data are taken from a study of CD8+ T cells in alopecia areata. Turning to the study itself: Tofacitinib was given for 6 to 18 months, then stopped for 6 months.

Study results and limitations: The study also sequences resident alphabeta T cells of normal skin in scalp samples. Clonality in lesional scalp, especially alopecia totalis/universalis, exceeded that of normal scalp.

Extracted from the samples, RNA was reverse transcribed into cDNA to serve as the sequencing template. This table comes from immunoSEQ multiplex PCR, and its TCRdb copy is limited to in-frame clones, with some not included. The sample gives over 95,000 clones, approximately 55% of which show up once; more than 3% is in the top ten. This sequence originates from a human donor with alopecia areata. The chain has TRBV27 and TRBJ1-1; TRBD1 matches at 8 bases. The sequencing here drew on CD4+ T cells sorted from blood, taken at week 24, from a patient treated with tofacitinib. The chain's CDR3 is CASHFIGQGATEAFF. The CDR3 DNA is TGTGCCAGCCACTTTATTGGCCAGGGGGCGACTGAAGCTTTCTTT.